This passage covers 8 T cell receptor beta chains from one sample sequenced in a study of cytomegalovirus exposure and HLA in healthy donors. Vbeta (60) and Jbeta (13) primers were used in the PCR. The assay was immunoSEQ multiplex PCR, and TCRdb's table has in-frame clones only and misses some. This sample has approximately 120,000 clones; around 77% occur once, and the top ten carry 13%. The specimen was PBMCs. Receptors were obtained from a woman in her thirties or forties in good health and CMV-seropositive.

The rearrangement links TRBV10-2 to TRBJ2-5; a weak D match, TRBD2 (7 bases). Germline V gives CDR1 WSHSY, CDR2 SAAADI. The CDR3 totals 14 residues. V dropped 9 bases and J dropped 3 bases, with 17 bases sitting between them. CDR3 in DNA: TGCGCCAGTGCAAGGGGGGGAGGCAAAGAGACCCAGTACTTC. Its protein is CASARGGGKETQYF.

The chain employs TRBV27 and TRBJ2-7, with TRBD2 matching 9 bases. The V and J ends lost 6 bases and 5 bases, in that order; junction bases with no gene match: 8. The CDR3 has 14 residues. In germline, CDR1 is MNHEY, CDR2 SMNVEV (reference sequence). CDR3 region: CASSFVAGDDEQYF. The CDR3 region has the DNA TGTGCCAGCAGCTTCGTAGCGGGAGATGACGAGCAGTACTTC.

This clone showed up just once. This sequence joins TRBV18 and TRBJ1-4, with unresolved D. The CDR3 contains 15 residues. Germline V gives CDR1 KGHSH, CDR2 LQKENI. With 2 bases removed from V and 7 bases from J, the gap between germline ends came to 14 bases. The CDR3 DNA reads TGTGCCAGCTCACCAGGAGGCTTCCGGGGTGAAAAACTGTTTTTT. The encoded protein is CASSPGGFRGEKLFF.

The V and J genes are TRBV19 and TRBJ1-3; TRBD1 agrees at 8 bases. The V and J ends lost 7 bases and 4 bases, in that order; junction bases with no gene match: 12. Germline lookup yields CDR1 LNHDA and CDR2 SQIVND (reference sequence). The CDR3 consists of 16 residues. The CDR3 is CASIEDRAARGNTIYF. The CDR3 bases are TGTGCCAGTATTGAGGACAGGGCTGCAAGAGGAAACACCATATATTTT.

This chain links TRBV13 with TRBJ2-5, with TRBD1 as a possible D gene (6 bases). The J call is in doubt because the DNA end fits TRBJ2-7 better. Germline values: CDR1 PRHDT, CDR2 FYEKMQ (reference sequence). This CDR3 is built from 16 residues. The chain's CDR3 is CASSSPQGGLPHEQYF. The CDR3 DNA sequence: TGTGCCAGCAGCTCCCCACAGGGTGGTCTCCCCCACGAGCAGTACTTC.

Comments on this clone: The junction and the germline gene differ at one end; a read error may be behind it. This sequence joins TRBV7-9 and TRBJ1-2; TRBD1 aligns across 9 bases. This CDR3 is built from 15 residues. Germline values: CDR1 SEHNR, CDR2 FQNEAQ (reference sequence). The CDR3, as DNA: TGTTCCAGCAGCCCCTCAACAGGGGGCAGTTATGGCTACACCTTC. It encodes CSSSPSTGGSYGYTF.

V is TRBV30 and J is TRBJ2-7; possible D gene TRBD2, 6 bases. CDR3 length: 13 residues. Germline V lookup: CDR1 GTSNPN, CDR2 SVGIG (reference sequence). Deletions cut 1 base from V and 2 bases from J, with 9 bases between. DNA of the CDR3: TGTGCCTGGAGTGGAACTAGCACCTACGAGCAGTACTTC. Its translation: CAWSGTSTYEQYF.

There are a few counts of this clone. The J gene is TRBJ1-3, the V gene TRBV28; D remains unclear. The germline V and J ends were trimmed by 5 bases and 7 bases, with 12 bases remaining between them. Germline-derived CDR1 and CDR2 are MDHEN and SYDVKM. The CDR3 runs 13 residues. The chain's CDR3 is CASSASGENTIYF. CDR3 nucleotide sequence: TGTGCCAGCAGTGCGTCCGGGGAGAACACCATATATTTT.